This T cell receptor (beta chain) was observed in a study of siplizumab effects on memory and regulatory T cells (dated by TCRdb to the late 2010s). General notes on the study: The study looked at the effect of siplizumab, an anti-CD2 antibody, on alloreactive T-cell subsets in allogeneic mixed lymphocyte reactions made from human PBMCs.

Measured from the cysteine to the phenylalanine, the CDR3 is 11 residues long. Only the CDR3 DNA is retained, 33 bases long and in frame from the first base. Taken from the germline V gene, the CDR1 and CDR2 loops are SGDLS and YYNGEE. Relative to germline, V is 3 bases shorter and J is 7 bases shorter, with 5 bases between their ends. Libraries were built with the immunoSEQ multiplex PCR assay. Approximately 10^5 TCR templates per sample were assayed by the deep sequencing platform. Genomic DNA extracted from sorted T cells was used for TCRbeta CDR3 sequencing. As for how the authors treated the data: Clonal analysis of TCRbeta CDR3 data was done in the R programming language. Comparing unstimulated samples against CFSE-low samples taken after the reaction was how alloreactive CD4+ and CD8+ clones were defined. Regulatory or non-regulatory origin was assigned to alloreactive CD4+ clones by matching of sequences to sorted unstimulated Treg and non-Treg repertoires. The immuneACCESS repertoire file appears here via TCRdb, limited to in-frame rearrangements. These files lack a portion of the clones; in checked studies, under half of the deficit traces to unresolved V genes, and the cause of the others is not known. The V and J calls and clone size were taken over from that table, and D and trimming were inferred from the DNA. The sample table shows 50,000 to 55,000 clones, and 93% are seen once. About a sixth of the sample is held by the ten biggest clonotypes.

TCRbeta CDR3 sequencing was performed on sorted unstimulated T cells and on proliferating T cells recovered from mixed lymphocyte reactions. Fresh whole blood from nine to eleven HLA-typed healthy donors was used to isolate PBMCs. Findings and caveats that apply to the study as a whole: The cumulative frequency of alloreactive sequences that could be traced back to unstimulated CD4+ memory T cells was significantly reduced by siplizumab. Whether proliferating Tregs from siplizumab cultures were suppressive was not functionally confirmed. A naive or memory phenotype could not be assigned to roughly 80-97% of proliferating CD4+ or CD8+ clones. Of the alloreactive CD4+ clones that could be mapped, the Treg-derived share averaged about 63% with siplizumab compared with 25% to 30% in control reactions. Greater diversity appeared to be present in unstimulated naive T cells than in memory T cells, and a substantial contribution to the alloresponse seemed to be made by naive cells. Sequences below about 10^-5 frequency were poorly captured, so only a minor fraction of alloreactive clones could be mapped to unstimulated subsets.

Of note for this clone: Its antigen is unknown. No much larger clonotype is one base removed from it; base qualities were not supplied.

The receptor's source is a human donor in good health. The rearranged segments are TRBV9 and TRBJ2-1, with the D gene not clear enough to name. The sequencing sample was made of CD8+ T cells sorted from blood. The nucleotides read TGTGCCAGCAGCGCGGGTAATGAGCAGTTCTTC. It encodes CASSAGNEQFF.